The entry below gives a single T cell receptor (beta chain) sequence along with its context. The target antigen is unknown. TCRdb's table, derived via immunoSEQ multiplex PCR, lists solely in-frame clones and lacks some. Of roughly 100,000 clones in the sample, roughly 88% were seen once. The CDR3 has 16 residues. CDR1 is SGDLS, CDR2 YYNGEE, per germline. V lost 4 bases to trimming and J lost 6 bases; unmatched junction nucleotides: 9. The source of the sample is a study of T cell responses to AZD1222 COVID-19 vaccine. Study-wide results and caveats: Baseline serostatus was positive in only six AZD1222 recipients.

This chain links TRBV9 with TRBJ2-2, with 10 bases identical to TRBD2. The sample consisted of peripheral blood, taken on day 0 of AZD1222 vaccination. This TCR derives from an adult in good health. The DNA of the CDR3 is TGTGCCAGCAGCACCTCTAGCGGGAGCTTTGCCGGGGAGCTGTTTTTT. It specifies CASSTSSGSFAGELFF.